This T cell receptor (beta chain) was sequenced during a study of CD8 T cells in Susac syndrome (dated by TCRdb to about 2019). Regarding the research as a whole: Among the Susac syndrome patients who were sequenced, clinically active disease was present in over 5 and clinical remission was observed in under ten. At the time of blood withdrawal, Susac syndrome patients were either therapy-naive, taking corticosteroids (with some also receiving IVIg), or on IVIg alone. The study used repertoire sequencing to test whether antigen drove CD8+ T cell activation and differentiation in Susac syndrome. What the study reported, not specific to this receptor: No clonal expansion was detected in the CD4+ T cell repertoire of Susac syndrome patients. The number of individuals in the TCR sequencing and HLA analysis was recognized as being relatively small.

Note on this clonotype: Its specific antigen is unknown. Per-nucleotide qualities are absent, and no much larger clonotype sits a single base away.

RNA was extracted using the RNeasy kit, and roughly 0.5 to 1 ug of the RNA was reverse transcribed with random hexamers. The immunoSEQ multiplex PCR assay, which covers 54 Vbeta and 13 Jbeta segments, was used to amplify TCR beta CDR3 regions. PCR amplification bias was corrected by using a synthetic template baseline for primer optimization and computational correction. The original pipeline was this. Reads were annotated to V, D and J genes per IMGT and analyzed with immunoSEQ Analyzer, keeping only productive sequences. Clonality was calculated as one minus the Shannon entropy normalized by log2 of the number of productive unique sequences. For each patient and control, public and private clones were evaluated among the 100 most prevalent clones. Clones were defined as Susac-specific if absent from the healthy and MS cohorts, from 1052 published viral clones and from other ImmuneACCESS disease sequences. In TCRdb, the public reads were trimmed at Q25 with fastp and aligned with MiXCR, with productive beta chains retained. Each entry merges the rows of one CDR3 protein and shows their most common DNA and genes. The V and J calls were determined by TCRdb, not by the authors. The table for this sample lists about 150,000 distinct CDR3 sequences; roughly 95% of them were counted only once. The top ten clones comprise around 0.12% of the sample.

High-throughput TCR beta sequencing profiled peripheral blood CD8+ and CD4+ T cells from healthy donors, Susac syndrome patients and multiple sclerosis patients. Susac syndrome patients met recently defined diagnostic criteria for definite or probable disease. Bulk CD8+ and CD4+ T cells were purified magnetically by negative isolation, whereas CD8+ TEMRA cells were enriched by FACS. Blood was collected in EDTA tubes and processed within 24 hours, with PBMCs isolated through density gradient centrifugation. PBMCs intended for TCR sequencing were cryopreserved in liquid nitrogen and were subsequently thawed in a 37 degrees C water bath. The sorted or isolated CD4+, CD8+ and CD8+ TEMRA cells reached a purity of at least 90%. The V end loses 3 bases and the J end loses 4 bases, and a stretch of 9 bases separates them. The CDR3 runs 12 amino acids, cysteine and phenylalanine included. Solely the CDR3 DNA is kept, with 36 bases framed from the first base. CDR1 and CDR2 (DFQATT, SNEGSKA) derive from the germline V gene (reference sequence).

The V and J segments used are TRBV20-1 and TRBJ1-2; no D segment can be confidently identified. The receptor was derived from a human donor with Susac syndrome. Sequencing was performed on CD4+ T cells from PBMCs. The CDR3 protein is CSARFGLYGYTF. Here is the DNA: TGCAGTGCTAGGTTTGGTCTCTATGGCTACACCTTC.